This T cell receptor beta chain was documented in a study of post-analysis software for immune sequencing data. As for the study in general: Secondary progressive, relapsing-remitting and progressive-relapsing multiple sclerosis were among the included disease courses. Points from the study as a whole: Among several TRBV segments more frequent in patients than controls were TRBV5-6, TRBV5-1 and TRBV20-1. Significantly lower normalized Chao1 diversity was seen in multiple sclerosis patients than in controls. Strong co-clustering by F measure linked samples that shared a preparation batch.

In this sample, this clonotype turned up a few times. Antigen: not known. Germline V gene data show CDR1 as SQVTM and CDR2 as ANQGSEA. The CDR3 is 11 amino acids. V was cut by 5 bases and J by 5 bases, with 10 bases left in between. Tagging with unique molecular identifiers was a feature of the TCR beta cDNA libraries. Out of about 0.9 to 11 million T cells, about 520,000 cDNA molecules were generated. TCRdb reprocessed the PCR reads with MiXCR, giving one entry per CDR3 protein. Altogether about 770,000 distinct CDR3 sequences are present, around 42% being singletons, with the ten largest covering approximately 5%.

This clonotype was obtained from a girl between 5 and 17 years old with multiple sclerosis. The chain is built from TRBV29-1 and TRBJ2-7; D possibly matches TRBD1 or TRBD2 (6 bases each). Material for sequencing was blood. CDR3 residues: CSVFGGNEQYF. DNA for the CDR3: TGCAGCGTTTTCGGGGGCAACGAGCAGTACTTC.